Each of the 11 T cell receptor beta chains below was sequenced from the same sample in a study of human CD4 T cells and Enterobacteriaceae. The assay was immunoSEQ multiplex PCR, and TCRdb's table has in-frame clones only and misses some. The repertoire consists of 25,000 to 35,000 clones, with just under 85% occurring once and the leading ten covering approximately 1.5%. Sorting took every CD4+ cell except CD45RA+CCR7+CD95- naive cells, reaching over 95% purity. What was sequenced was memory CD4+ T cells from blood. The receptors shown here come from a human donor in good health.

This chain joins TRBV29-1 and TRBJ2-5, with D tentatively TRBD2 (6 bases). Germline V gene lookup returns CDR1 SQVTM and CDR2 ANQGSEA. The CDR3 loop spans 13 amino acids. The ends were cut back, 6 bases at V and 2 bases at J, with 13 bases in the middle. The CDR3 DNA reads TGCAGCGTCGTCCGGGACTTACAAGAGACCCAGTACTTC. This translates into CSVVRDLQETQYF.

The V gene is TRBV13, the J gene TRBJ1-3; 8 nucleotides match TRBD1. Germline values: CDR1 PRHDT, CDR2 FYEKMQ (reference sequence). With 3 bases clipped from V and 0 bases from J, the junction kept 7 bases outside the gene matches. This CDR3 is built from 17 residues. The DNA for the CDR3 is TGTGCCAGCAGCTTCCCGACAGGGGCCTCCTCTGGAAACACCATATATTTT. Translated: CASSFPTGASSGNTIYF.

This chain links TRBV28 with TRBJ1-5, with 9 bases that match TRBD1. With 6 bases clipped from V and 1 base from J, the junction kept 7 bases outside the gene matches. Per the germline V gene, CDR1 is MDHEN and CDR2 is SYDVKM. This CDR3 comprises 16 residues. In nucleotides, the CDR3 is TGTGCCAGCAGCCGGGACAGGGTGGGGAGCAATCAGCCCCAGCATTTT. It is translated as CASSRDRVGSNQPQHF.

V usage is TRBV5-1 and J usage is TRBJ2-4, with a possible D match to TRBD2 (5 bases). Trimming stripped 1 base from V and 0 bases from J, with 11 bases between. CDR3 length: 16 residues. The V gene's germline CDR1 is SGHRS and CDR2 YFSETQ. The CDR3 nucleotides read TGCGCCAGCAGCTTGTCGGGAAGCCCAGCCAAAAACATTCAGTACTTC. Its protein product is CASSLSGSPAKNIQYF.

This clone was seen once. CDR3 loop: CASSLSSSAMNEQFF. The CDR3 DNA is TGCGCCAGCAGCTTGTCTAGCAGCGCGATGAATGAGCAGTTCTTC. The J gene is TRBJ2-1, the V gene TRBV5-1; maybe TRBD2 (5 bases). Germline-derived CDR1 and CDR2 are SGHRS and YFSETQ. The CDR3 consists of 15 residues. V was pared by 1 base and J by 7 bases, with 15 bases between.

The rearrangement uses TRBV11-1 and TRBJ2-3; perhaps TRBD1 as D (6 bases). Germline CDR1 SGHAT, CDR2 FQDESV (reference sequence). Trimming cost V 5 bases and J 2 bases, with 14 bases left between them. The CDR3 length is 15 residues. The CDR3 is CASSQNGQSTDTQYF. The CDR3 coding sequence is TGTGCCAGCAGCCAAAATGGACAGTCCACAGATACGCAGTATTTT.

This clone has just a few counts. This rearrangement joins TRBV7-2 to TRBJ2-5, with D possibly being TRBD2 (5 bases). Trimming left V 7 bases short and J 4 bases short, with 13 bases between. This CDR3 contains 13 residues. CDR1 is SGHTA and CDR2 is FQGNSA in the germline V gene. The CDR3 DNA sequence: TGTGCCAGCAACCTATTTCGGGGAGAGACCCAGTACTTC. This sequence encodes CASNLFRGETQYF.

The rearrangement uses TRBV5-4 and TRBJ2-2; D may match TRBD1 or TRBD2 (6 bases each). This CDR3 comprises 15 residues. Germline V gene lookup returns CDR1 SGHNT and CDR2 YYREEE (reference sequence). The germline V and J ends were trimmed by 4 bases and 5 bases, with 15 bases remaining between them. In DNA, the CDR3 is TGTGCCAGCAGCCCCGGCCGGGGGCGAACCGGGGAGCTGTTTTTT. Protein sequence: CASSPGRGRTGELFF.

CDR3 amino acids: CASSLGPRGSQPQHF. In nucleotides, the CDR3 is TGCGCCAGCAGCCTGGGCCCCCGAGGAAGTCAGCCCCAGCATTTT. V gene TRBV5-1 combines with J gene TRBJ1-5; no reliable D call. The CDR3 is 15 residues long. The germline gives CDR1 SGHRS, CDR2 YFSETQ. V lost 4 bases and J 6 bases, leaving 17 bases between the germline ends.

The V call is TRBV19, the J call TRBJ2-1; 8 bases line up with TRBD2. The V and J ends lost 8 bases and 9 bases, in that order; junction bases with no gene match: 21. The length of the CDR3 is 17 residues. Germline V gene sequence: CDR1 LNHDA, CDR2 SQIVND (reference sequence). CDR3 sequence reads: CASETGSGSGRLGEQFF. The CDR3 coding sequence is TGTGCCAGTGAAACGGGGAGCGGGAGTGGCCGGTTGGGTGAGCAGTTCTTC.

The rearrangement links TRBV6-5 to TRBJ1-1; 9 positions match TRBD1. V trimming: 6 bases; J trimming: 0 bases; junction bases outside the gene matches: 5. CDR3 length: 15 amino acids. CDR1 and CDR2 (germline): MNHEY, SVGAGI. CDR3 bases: TGTGCCAGCAGCCGTGACAGGGGGATGAACACTGAAGCTTTCTTT. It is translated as CASSRDRGMNTEAFF.